The present entry profiles one T cell receptor beta chain with its context. The source of the sample is a study of cytomegalovirus exposure and HLA in healthy donors. This PCR relied on a set of 60 Vbeta primers and 13 Jbeta primers. Profiling relied on immunoSEQ multiplex PCR, and the TCRdb table lists in-frame clones only, not all of them. The repertoire holds roughly 20,000 clones, with around 77% as singletons. The specimen was PBMCs. The receptor was isolated from a man between 60 and 75 years old in good health and CMV-seronegative.

The CDR3 coding sequence is TGTGCCTGGAGTGGACCCGGGACAGACTTCACCTACGAGCAGTACTTC. This encodes CAWSGPGTDFTYEQYF. The J gene is TRBJ2-7, the V gene TRBV30, with 7 bases matching TRBD1. The CDR3 contains 16 residues. Germline V lookup: CDR1 GTSNPN, CDR2 SVGIG (reference sequence). The ends lost 1 base at V and 2 bases at J; junction bases unmatched: 11.